This TCR beta chain was identified during a study of blood T cell repertoires in COVID-19. The germline V gene has CDR1 MNHEY and CDR2 SVGAGI. Trimming cost V 5 bases and J 5 bases, with 16 bases left between them. This CDR3 contains 15 residues. Some clones are missing from TCRdb's copy, which holds only in-frame ones; the method was immunoSEQ multiplex PCR. The data contain roughly 410,000 clones, approximately 87% of them singletons. Sequenced material: peripheral blood. This clonotype originated in a woman aged 55-75 years with COVID-19, enrolled during active disease. The chain links TRBV6-5 to TRBJ1-5; possible D gene TRBD1, 5 bases. CDR3 sequence (DNA): TGTGCCAGCAGTCCTATCGGGGGTCGAGATCAGCCCCAGCATTTT. Its protein is CASSPIGGRDQPQHF.